The sequence of this T cell receptor beta chain was determined in a study of T cells expressing NK-cell markers. Study-level background: HCMV seropositivity marked seven of the eight sequenced donors; one was seronegative.

The CDR3 length is 15 residues. The germline V gene has CDR1 LGHNA and CDR2 YSLEER. Findings and limits, study-wide: The HCMV specificity of the expanded NKG2C+ T cell clones stayed unresolved. Six donors had dominant NKG2C+ clonotypes that comprised about 1.0-8% of their CD8+ T cells. A few of the donors also had these clonotypes leading their CD3+CD56-NKG2C+ fraction.

To note about this clonotype: The antigen is undetermined.

TCRdb derives one entry per CDR3 protein from the 5' RACE reads, leaving out DNA. Its table lists 550,000 or so distinct CDR3 sequences. The specimen was blood T cells: a sorted CD56 or NKG2C T cell subset, CD4+ or CD8+ T cells, or bulk PBMC T cells (not recorded which). The J gene is TRBJ1-6, the V gene TRBV4-3; lacking DNA, the TRBD1 call made by TCRdb goes unchecked. This receptor was obtained from a young man in good health. This CDR3 reads CASSQAGRGLSPLHF.